This TCR beta chain derives from a study of early T cells in non-severe SARS-CoV-2 infection. This clonotype has just a few counts. CDR3 size: 20 residues. V gave up 2 bases and J gave up 6 bases; unmatched junction bases: 22. The germline V gene has CDR1 SNHLY and CDR2 FYNNEI. TCRdb re-called the 5' RACE reads through MiXCR, storing one row per CDR3 protein. The top ten clones hold approximately 2.4% of a sample with more than 90,000 distinct CDR3 sequences, approximately 13% of them seen once. The chain recombines TRBV2 with TRBJ2-1, with 7 bases lining up with TRBD1. Sequencing was performed on whole blood. This receptor was identified in an adult who was a healthcare worker with PCR-confirmed SARS-CoV-2 infection or an uninfected control (not recorded which). This chain's CDR3 is CASSELGDSFSPLLTNEQFF. The CDR3 DNA is TGTGCCAGCAGTGAATTGGGGGACAGCTTCTCGCCTCTTCTAACCAATGAGCAGTTCTTC.